These 25 T cell receptor beta chains were all obtained from the same sample, sequenced in a study of shared clonotypes between healthy human individuals. Libraries were prepared by immunoSEQ multiplex PCR; TCRdb keeps only in-frame clonotypes and omits some of them. The data contain roughly 500,000 clones, approximately 80% of them seen just once; the ten biggest clones take up 10% to 15%. The sequenced sample consisted of PBMCs. These receptors originate from a woman aged 40-49 years in good health. Some clones in this sample may be carry-over from other donors' samples.

Note on this clone: A far larger clone is only one base removed, so a read error is likely. Lacking the conserved final phenylalanine or tryptophan, this CDR3 likely reflects a read error. This chain links TRBV10-3 with TRBJ1-2; no definite D call. The CDR3 loop spans 14 amino acids. V lost 4 bases to trimming and J lost 0 bases, with 9 bases between them. The germline CDR1 and CDR2 sequences are ENHRY and SYGVKD. CDR3 coding DNA: TGTGCCATCAGTGTATCTGGACCTAACTATGGCTACACCCTC. Translating it yields CAISVSGPNYGYTL.

The count of this clone is one. V gene TRBV5-1 combines with J gene TRBJ1-1; 7 bases agree with TRBD1. This CDR3 region has 14 residues. From germline, CDR1 is SGHRS and CDR2 YFSETQ. The trim removed 0 bases at V and 6 bases at J, leaving 5 bases unmatched. CDR3 protein: CASSLGEGAAEAFF. The CDR3 coding sequence is TGCGCCAGCAGCTTGGGGGAGGGGGCCGCTGAAGCTTTCTTT.

In this sample, this clone turned up once. The chain uses TRBV30 and TRBJ2-1, with D perhaps TRBD1 or TRBD2 (7 bases each). The CDR3 loop spans 14 amino acids. Trimming removed 3 bases from V and 7 bases from J, with 16 bases in between. Germline values: CDR1 GTSNPN, CDR2 SVGIG (reference sequence). CDR3 nucleotide sequence: TGTGCCTGGAGGCGGGAGACAGGGCGGAATGAGCAGTTCTTC. Amino acid sequence: CAWRRETGRNEQFF.

The chain recombines TRBV18 with TRBJ2-4; D gene ambiguous. The germline CDR1 and CDR2 sequences are KGHSH and LQKENI. The CDR3 totals 18 residues. The V end was cut by 2 bases, the J end by 4 bases, with 21 bases between. CDR3 region: CASSPYKTAEPAKNIQYF. Written as DNA, the CDR3 is TGTGCCAGCTCACCATATAAGACGGCGGAACCTGCGAAAAACATTCAGTACTTC.

This rearrangement joins TRBV18 to TRBJ2-5; TRBD1 or TRBD2 may be the D gene (8 bases each). The CDR3 is made up of 15 amino acids. The germline V gene encodes CDR1 KGHSH and CDR2 LQKENI. Trimming removed 0 bases from V and 7 bases from J, with 15 bases in between. CDR3 sequence: CASSPPGQAGGTQYF. The CDR3 DNA follows: TGTGCCAGCTCACCACCGGGACAGGCGGGAGGGACCCAGTACTTC.

V is TRBV6-5 and J is TRBJ2-3, with TRBD2 as a possible D gene (6 bases). The CDR3 runs 13 residues. V was shortened by 8 bases and J by 1 base, with 10 bases between the two germline ends. The germline V gene has CDR1 MNHEY and CDR2 SVGAGI. This CDR3 reads CASGRDRTDTQYF. The CDR3 DNA reads TGTGCCAGCGGGCGGGATCGCACAGATACGCAGTATTTT.

The chain is built from TRBV5-8 and TRBJ2-3; TRBD2 matches 14 bases. Unmatched junction bases numbered 4, after V lost 4 bases and J lost 6 bases. CDR3 size: 15 residues. CDR1 is SGHTS, CDR2 YDEGEE, per germline. The CDR3 DNA reads as TGTGCCAGCAGCCCTGGGACTAGCGGGAGCGATACGCAGTATTTT. Translating it yields CASSPGTSGSDTQYF. Variable domain in full (rest from reference TRBV5-8 and TRBJ2-3): EAGVTQSPTHLIKTRGQQATLRCSPISGHTSVYWYQQALGLGLQFLLWYDEGEERNRGNFPPRFSGRQFPNYSSELNVNALELEDSALYLCASSPGTSGSDTQYFGPGTRLTVL.

The V and J genes are TRBV2 and TRBJ2-5, with TRBD2 identical over 13 bases. The CDR3 is 16 amino acids. The trim removed 6 bases at V and 4 bases at J, leaving 8 bases unmatched. Germline assignment: CDR1 SNHLY and CDR2 FYNNEI. CDR3 in DNA: TGTGCCAGCAGGGGTTGGACTAGCGGGAGTCGAGAGACCCAGTACTTC. Translated, it gives CASRGWTSGSRETQYF.

Regarding this clone: Distinct nucleotide sequences in the sample also encode this CDR3. The rearrangement uses TRBV27 and TRBJ2-7; D remains ambiguous. In germline, CDR1 is MNHEY, CDR2 SMNVEV (reference sequence). The CDR3 consists of 14 residues. V lost 3 bases, J lost 1 base, and 10 bases lay in between. The CDR3 reads CASSLAGSSYEQYF. The CDR3 DNA reads TGTGCCAGCAGTTTGGCAGGCTCATCCTACGAGCAGTACTTC.

This clone came up once. It is likely a read error: a sequence one base away is far more abundant. In DNA, the CDR3 is TGTGCCAGCAGTGCAGACGCCGGGGGGGCGTACGAGCAGTACTTC. Residues: CASSADAGGAYEQYF. The chain combines TRBV6-1 with TRBJ2-7; 8 positions agree with TRBD2. The CDR3 has 15 residues. V lost 4 bases and J lost 4; bases outside the gene matches: 9. Germline CDR1 and CDR2: MNHNS and SASEGT.

The chain links TRBV6-5 to TRBJ1-2, with D possibly matching TRBD1 (6 bases). The V gene lost 7 bases and the J gene lost 8 bases, with 14 bases spanning the gap. This CDR3 is 12 amino acids long. Germline lookup yields CDR1 MNHEY and CDR2 SVGAGI. CDR3 DNA: TGTGCCAGCACCTACCGCAGGGGCGGCTACACCTTC. This gives the protein CASTYRRGGYTF.

As regards this clone: This sample also contains other DNA sequences that code for the same CDR3. The V call is TRBV11-2, the J call TRBJ2-4; 8 positions agree with TRBD1. The V and J ends lost 3 bases and 6 bases, in that order; junction bases with no gene match: 7. This CDR3 comprises 15 residues. Germline V gene sequence: CDR1 SGHAT, CDR2 FQNNGV. The CDR3 DNA is TGTGCCAGCAGCTTGAGCAGGGGGCGTGGAAACATTCAGTACTTC. Residues: CASSLSRGRGNIQYF.

This sequence joins TRBV30 and TRBJ1-3; no reliable D call. Looked up from germline, CDR1 is GTSNPN and CDR2 is SVGIG (reference sequence). Trimming stripped 2 bases from V and 1 base from J, with 12 bases between. The CDR3 length is 15 residues. The CDR3: CAWSPPTWSGNTIYF. The DNA for the CDR3 is TGTGCCTGGAGTCCTCCGACTTGGTCTGGAAACACCATATATTTT.

The rearrangement uses TRBV2 and TRBJ2-5; TRBD1 might be the D (6 bases). Between the trimmed V and J ends, which lost 8 bases and 3 bases, there was a span of 13 bases. Germline CDR1 SNHLY, CDR2 FYNNEI. This CDR3 has 13 amino acids. CDR3 DNA: TGTGCCAGCCGGACCCACAGGGAAGAGACCCAGTACTTC. Residues: CASRTHREETQYF. Supplemented by reference TRBV2 and TRBJ2-5, the full variable domain reads EPEVTQTPSHQVTQMGQEVILRCVPISNHLYFYWYRQILGQKVEFLVSFYNNEISEKSEIFDDQFSVERPDGSNFTLKIRSTKLEDSAMYFCASRTHREETQYFGPGTRLLVL.

Regarding this clone: The sample has other DNA sequences that encode this CDR3 too. This sequence joins TRBV6-1 and TRBJ2-1; 10 bases agree with TRBD2. Losses at the gene ends were 4 bases for V and 0 bases for J; bases not matched to a gene: 3. The CDR3 is 16 amino acids. CDR1 and CDR2 from the germline V gene are MNHNS and SASEGT. For the CDR3, the DNA is TGTGCCAGCAGTGTGCCTAGCGGGAGCTCCTACAATGAGCAGTTCTTC. It translates to CASSVPSGSSYNEQFF.

The J gene is TRBJ1-3, the V gene TRBV5-6; maybe TRBD1 (6 bases). The germline V gene encodes CDR1 SGHDT and CDR2 YYEEEE. The CDR3 is 16 residues long. The ends were cut back, 2 bases at V and 2 bases at J, with 14 bases in the middle. CDR3 region: CASSFLTGYTGNTIYF. The CDR3 DNA reads as TGTGCCAGCAGCTTTCTGACAGGATATACTGGAAACACCATATATTTT. Full variable domain (missing parts from reference TRBV5-6 and TRBJ1-3): DAGVTQSPTHLIKTRGQQVTLRCSPKSGHDTVSWYQQALGQGPQFIFQYYEEEERQRGNFPDRFSGHQFPNYSSELNVNALLLGDSALYLCASSFLTGYTGNTIYFGEGSWLTVV.

The V gene is TRBV10-3, the J gene TRBJ1-4; perhaps TRBD1 as D (5 bases). The CDR3 is 15 residues long. Germline CDR1 and CDR2: ENHRY and SYGVKD. The ends were cut back, 0 bases at V and 8 bases at J, with 13 bases in the middle. The CDR3 here is CAISESGRVGEKLFF. CDR3 nucleotide sequence: TGTGCCATCAGTGAGTCGGGCAGGGTCGGGGAAAAACTGTTTTTT.

This chain uses TRBV28 with TRBJ2-1, with D maybe TRBD1 (6 bases). The CDR3 spans 15 residues. Deletions cut 5 bases from V and 5 bases from J, with 16 bases between. CDR1 and CDR2 (germline): MDHEN, SYDVKM. The DNA of the CDR3 is TGTGCCAGCAGTGATTCGACAGGAATACACAATGAGCAGTTCTTC. This encodes CASSDSTGIHNEQFF.

This clone was recorded a few times. The gene calls are TRBV2 and TRBJ1-2, with D perhaps TRBD1 (6 bases). The CDR3 spans 14 residues. With 3 bases removed from V and 7 bases from J, the gap between germline ends came to 15 bases. Germline CDR1 SNHLY, CDR2 FYNNEI. Here the CDR3 reads CASSEGLQGIGYTF. CDR3 bases: TGTGCCAGCAGTGAGGGACTCCAGGGGATTGGCTACACCTTC.

Points on this clone: A much larger clone lies one base from this, so it may be a read error. The chain employs TRBV29-1 and TRBJ2-7, with D maybe TRBD2 (6 bases). CDR1 and CDR2 (germline): SQVTM, ANQGSEA. This CDR3 spans 13 amino acids. CDR3 sequence: CIVIRDSSYEQYF. CDR3 nucleotides: TGCATCGTCATCCGGGACTCCTCCTACGAGCAGTACTTC.

The chain recombines TRBV28 with TRBJ1-2; TRBD1 agrees at 7 bases. Germline lookup yields CDR1 MDHEN and CDR2 SYDVKM. This CDR3 region has 13 residues. The J segment lost 7 bases and the V segment lost 7 bases, leaving 9 bases of the junction unmatched. The CDR3 DNA follows: TGTGCCAGCATGGGCCAGGGGGATCTTGGCTACACCTTC. Residues: CASMGQGDLGYTF.

The count of this clone is one. The V call is TRBV7-3, the J call TRBJ2-2; D is undetermined. Germline lookup yields CDR1 SGHTA and CDR2 FQGTGA. Trimming left V 2 bases short and J 7 bases short, with 11 bases between. CDR3 size: 14 residues. CDR3 nucleotides: TGTGCCAGCAGCTTACTAGTTATTGGCGGGGAGCTGTTTTTT. Encoded protein: CASSLLVIGGELFF.

The chain links TRBV28 to TRBJ2-7; perhaps TRBD2 as D (7 bases). Trimming removed 3 bases at V and 2 bases at J, with 11 bases between. The CDR3 spans 14 residues. CDR1 MDHEN and CDR2 SYDVKM come from the germline V gene. The CDR3: CASSLLGGAYEQYF. CDR3 nucleotide sequence: TGTGCCAGCAGTTTGTTAGGGGGGGCCTACGAGCAGTACTTC.

Only one count was recorded for this clone. V is TRBV5-4 and J is TRBJ2-5; TRBD2 might be the D (5 bases). Trimming stripped 4 bases from V and 3 bases from J, with 19 bases between. The CDR3 has 16 amino acids. Germline V gene data show CDR1 as SGHNT and CDR2 as YYREEE (reference sequence). The CDR3 sequence is CASSIPLAGIKETQYF. Here the CDR3 DNA reads TGTGCCAGCAGCATCCCTCTGGCGGGCATAAAAGAGACCCAGTACTTC.

V is TRBV7-3 and J is TRBJ2-1; D possibly corresponds to TRBD1 (6 bases). The V end was cut by 5 bases, the J end by 4 bases, with 12 bases between. Germline V gene sequence: CDR1 SGHTA, CDR2 FQGTGA. This CDR3 region has 14 residues. The CDR3 DNA reads as TGTGCCAGCAGCCGATCGGACAGTTACAATGAGCAGTTCTTC. As protein: CASSRSDSYNEQFF.